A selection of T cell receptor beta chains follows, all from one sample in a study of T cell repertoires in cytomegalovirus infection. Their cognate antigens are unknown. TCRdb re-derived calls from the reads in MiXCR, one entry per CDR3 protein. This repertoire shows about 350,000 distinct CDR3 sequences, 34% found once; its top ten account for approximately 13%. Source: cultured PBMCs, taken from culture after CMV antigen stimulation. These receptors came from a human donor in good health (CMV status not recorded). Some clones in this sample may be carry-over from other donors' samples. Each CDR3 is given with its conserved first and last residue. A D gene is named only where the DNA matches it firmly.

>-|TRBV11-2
CASSLTDTGELFF
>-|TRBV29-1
CSVGGWNTDTQYF
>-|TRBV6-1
CASSTPRGGPNTEAFF
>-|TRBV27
CASSLSVGESYNEQFF
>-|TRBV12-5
CASLGGNYNEQFF
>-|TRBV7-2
CASRAGSYNEQFF
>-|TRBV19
CASGALPSGNTIYF
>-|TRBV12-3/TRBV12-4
CASSLSSAGNEQFF
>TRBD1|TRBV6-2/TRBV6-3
CASSYGTGGFNEQYF
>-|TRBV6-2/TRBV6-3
CASSYQGRGETQYF
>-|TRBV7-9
CASRPSSSGTYYNEQFF
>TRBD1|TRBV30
CAWSRSPGQVYGYTF
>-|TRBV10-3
CAISELEGVSEQYF
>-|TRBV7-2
CASSVPTGDGYTF
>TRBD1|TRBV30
CAWSQQGNSPLHF
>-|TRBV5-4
CASSLGFGVQETQYF
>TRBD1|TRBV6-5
CASSYQGAVGNEQFF
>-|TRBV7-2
CASSLVSQGADEQFF
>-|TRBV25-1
CASQGPVPDEQYF
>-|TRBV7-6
CASSLGWRNTEAFF
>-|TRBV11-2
CASSLEGRAETQYF
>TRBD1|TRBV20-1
CSASRDSNENTIYF
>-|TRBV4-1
CASSQVGVEAFF
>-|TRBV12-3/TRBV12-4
CASSPLWNSPLHF
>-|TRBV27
CASSLRRAQSSTDTQYF
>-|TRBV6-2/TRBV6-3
CASSFEGNSYNEQFF